A single sample gave rise to the 12 T cell receptor beta chains below, sequenced in a study of a mutant IDH1 vaccine in newly diagnosed glioma (dated by TCRdb to the early 2020s). This specimen's time point label, interpreted: week 35, safety follow-up. Each vaccine dose, consisting of 300 ug of a 20-mer mutant IDH1 peptide in Montanide, was administered subcutaneously with topical imiquimod. Their antigens are not known. Library preparation was by the immunoSEQ multiplex PCR assay. Sourced from immuneACCESS, this table was stored by TCRdb with only in-frame sequences that have V and J called. A share of the clones is absent; for the studies checked, an unresolved V gene accounts for under half, and the remainder has no known explanation. Within this sample are more than 55,000 clones, with under 90% of them counted one time only. Roughly 4% of the sample is taken by the ten largest. The input for sequencing was PBMCs, taken from a glioma patient whose treatment included an IDH1 peptide vaccine. Receptors were obtained from a man aged 30 to 45 with glioma.

A few counts support this clone. The chain employs TRBV27 and TRBJ1-1; D not certain. V was trimmed by 7 bases and J by 0 bases, leaving 9 bases between them. CDR1 is MNHEY and CDR2 is SMNVEV in the germline V gene (reference sequence). The CDR3 extends over 13 amino acids. The CDR3: CASKRKMNTEAFF. CDR3 coding DNA: TGTGCCAGCAAAAGGAAGATGAACACTGAAGCTTTCTTT.

This sequence joins TRBV2 and TRBJ1-2; no firm D call. The V and J ends lost 4 bases and 4 bases respectively, with 13 bases between them. The CDR3 runs 14 residues. Per the germline V gene, CDR1 is SNHLY and CDR2 is FYNNEI. CDR3 DNA: TGTGCCAGCAGTGCCGCGGGGTTCATCTATGGCTACACCTTC. Translated, it gives CASSAAGFIYGYTF.

V is TRBV27 and J is TRBJ1-6, with D perhaps matching TRBD1 (6 bases). V was shortened by 4 bases and J by 4 bases, with 14 bases between the two germline ends. The CDR3 has 16 residues. CDR1 is MNHEY and CDR2 is SMNVEV in the germline V gene (reference sequence). CDR3 nucleotides: TGTGCCAGCAGTTATTTGACAGGCGTTTATAATTCACCCCTCCACTTT. This gives the protein CASSYLTGVYNSPLHF.

The J gene is TRBJ1-1, the V gene TRBV19, with D unresolved. V dropped 3 bases and J dropped 5 bases, with 10 bases sitting between them. This CDR3 is built from 13 residues. The germline gives CDR1 LNHDA, CDR2 SQIVND (reference sequence). The CDR3, as DNA: TGTGCCAGTAGTATTGCCGGTAGTACTGAAGCTTTCTTT. Protein sequence: CASSIAGSTEAFF.

J is TRBJ1-2 and V is TRBV27, with 7 bases matching TRBD1. Trimming cost V 8 bases and J 8 bases; bases outside gene matches: 14. CDR3 length: 14 amino acids. Per the germline V gene, CDR1 is MNHEY and CDR2 is SMNVEV (reference sequence). The CDR3 region has the DNA TGTGCCAGCTCCATCGACAGGGTGTCGAAGGGCTACACCTTC. Translation: CASSIDRVSKGYTF.

This chain uses TRBV6-5 with TRBJ2-1; 9 nucleotides line up with TRBD2. This CDR3 has 15 residues. CDR1 MNHEY and CDR2 SVGAGI come from the germline V gene. V lost 0 bases, J lost 8 bases, and 5 bases stayed unmatched. The CDR3 here is CASSYSGTSSDEQFF. The CDR3 DNA is TGTGCCAGCAGTTACTCCGGGACTAGCAGCGATGAGCAGTTCTTC.

This sequence joins TRBV11-1 and TRBJ2-1; D is unclear. The V end was cut by 5 bases, the J end by 4 bases, with 6 bases between. CDR1 SGHAT and CDR2 FQDESV come from the germline V gene (reference sequence). The CDR3 runs to 12 residues. DNA for the CDR3: TGTGCCAGCAGCCCGCAGTACAATGAGCAGTTCTTC. Protein product: CASSPQYNEQFF.

This clone is a singleton in its sample. This chain links TRBV19 with TRBJ1-1; D possibly corresponds to TRBD1 (6 bases). Trimming removed 7 bases at V and 5 bases at J, with 17 bases between. The germline CDR1 and CDR2 sequences are LNHDA and SQIVND (reference sequence). The CDR3 contains 14 residues. CDR3 nucleotide sequence: TGTGCCAGTACTAGGGGGGGCTCTAGGACTGAAGCTTTCTTT. It is translated as CASTRGGSRTEAFF.

This clone was detected a few times. The gene calls are TRBV6-5 and TRBJ1-1; D is ambiguous. The V end lost 6 bases, the J end lost 13 bases, and 18 bases lay between the germline ends. Per the germline V gene, CDR1 is MNHEY and CDR2 is SVGAGI. The CDR3 runs to 12 residues. Here the CDR3 DNA reads TGTGCCAGCAGATTCACTTTCGGGAATCTTTTCTTT. Amino acid sequence: CASRFTFGNLFF.

The chain links TRBV19 to TRBJ1-5, with D perhaps TRBD1 (5 bases). Germline V lookup: CDR1 LNHDA, CDR2 SQIVND (reference sequence). This CDR3 region has 14 residues. V was shortened by 3 bases and J by 7 bases, with 13 bases between the two germline ends. The CDR3 sequence: CASSMGQGWQPQHF. The CDR3 DNA is TGTGCCAGTAGTATGGGGCAGGGTTGGCAGCCCCAGCATTTT.

The chain carries TRBV6-5 and TRBJ1-4; the D gene is possibly TRBD1 (6 bases). V was trimmed by 7 bases and J by 5 bases, leaving 14 bases between them. Germline V gives CDR1 MNHEY, CDR2 SVGAGI. CDR3 size: 14 residues. The CDR3 DNA reads TGTGCCAGCATGGGGGGCTTAAGAAATGAAAAACTGTTTTTT. Encoded protein: CASMGGLRNEKLFF.

The genes are TRBV19 and TRBJ1-1; D is undetermined. CDR3 length: 15 residues. CDR1 LNHDA and CDR2 SQIVND come from the germline V gene (reference sequence). V was shortened by 6 bases and J by 0 bases, with 14 bases between the two germline ends. CDR3 in amino acids: CASSLYLGMNTEAFF. CDR3 coding DNA: TGTGCCAGTAGCTTATATCTGGGGATGAACACTGAAGCTTTCTTT.